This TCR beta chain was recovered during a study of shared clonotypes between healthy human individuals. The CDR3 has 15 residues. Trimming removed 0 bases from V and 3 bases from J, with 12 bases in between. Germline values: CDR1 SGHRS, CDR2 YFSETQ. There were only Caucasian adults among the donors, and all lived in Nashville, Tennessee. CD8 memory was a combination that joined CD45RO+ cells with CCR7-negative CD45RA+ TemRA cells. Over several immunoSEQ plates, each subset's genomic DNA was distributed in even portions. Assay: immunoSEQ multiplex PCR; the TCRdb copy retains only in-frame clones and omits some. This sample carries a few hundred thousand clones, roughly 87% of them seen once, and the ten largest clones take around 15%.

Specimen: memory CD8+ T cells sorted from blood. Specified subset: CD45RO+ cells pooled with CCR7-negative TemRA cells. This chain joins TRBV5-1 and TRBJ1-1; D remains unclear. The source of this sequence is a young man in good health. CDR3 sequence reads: CASSLGGRWDTEAFF. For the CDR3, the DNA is TGCGCCAGCAGCTTGGGAGGGAGGTGGGACACTGAAGCTTTCTTT. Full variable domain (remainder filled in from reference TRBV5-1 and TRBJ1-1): KAGVTQTPRYLIKTRGQQVTLSCSPISGHRSVSWYQQTPGQGLQFLFEYFSETQRNKGNFPGRFSGRQFSNSRSEMNVSTLELGDSALYLCASSLGGRWDTEAFFGQGTRLTVV.